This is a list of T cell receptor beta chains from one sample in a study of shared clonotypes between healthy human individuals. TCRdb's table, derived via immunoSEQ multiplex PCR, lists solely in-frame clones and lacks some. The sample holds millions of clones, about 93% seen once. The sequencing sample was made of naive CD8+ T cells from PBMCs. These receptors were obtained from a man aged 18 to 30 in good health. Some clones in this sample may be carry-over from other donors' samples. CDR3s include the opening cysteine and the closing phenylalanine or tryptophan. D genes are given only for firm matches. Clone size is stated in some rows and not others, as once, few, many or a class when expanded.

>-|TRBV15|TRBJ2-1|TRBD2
CATSRDSAGGPGNEQFF
TGTGCCACCAGCAGAGATTCAGCGGGAGGGCCGGGGAATGAGCAGTTCTTC
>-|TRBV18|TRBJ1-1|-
CASSPPDRNTEAFF
TGTGCCAGCTCACCTCCTGACCGGAACACTGAAGCTTTCTTT
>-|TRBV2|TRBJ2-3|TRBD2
CASSYIAGGQGGSDTQYF
TGTGCCAGCAGTTACATAGCGGGGGGGCAGGGAGGTTCTGATACGCAGTATTTT
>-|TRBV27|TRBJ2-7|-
CASSWGWGNSRGEQYF
TGTGCCAGCAGTTGGGGGTGGGGAAACTCTCGAGGGGAGCAGTACTTC
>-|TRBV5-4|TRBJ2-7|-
CASNFGENYEQYF
TGTGCCAGCAACTTCGGGGAAAACTACGAGCAGTACTTC
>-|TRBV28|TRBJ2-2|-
CASGRTPNTGELFF
TGTGCCAGCGGACGGACACCGAACACCGGGGAGCTGTTTTTT
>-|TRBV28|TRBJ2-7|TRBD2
CASSLGRGGYEQYF
TGTGCCAGCAGTTTGGGCCGGGGGGGGTACGAGCAGTACTTC
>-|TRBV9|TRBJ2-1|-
CASSAYRDEQFF
TGTGCCAGCAGCGCCTACAGGGATGAGCAGTTCTTC
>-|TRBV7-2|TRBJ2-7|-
CASSSDGFYGYSSYEQYF
TGTGCCAGCAGCTCGGACGGGTTTTACGGTTACTCCTCCTACGAGCAGTACTTC
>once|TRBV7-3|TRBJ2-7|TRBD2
CASSLASGPYYEQYF
TGTGCCAGCAGTTTAGCTAGCGGACCCTACTACGAGCAGTACTTC
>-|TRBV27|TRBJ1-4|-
CASSLLGGVGEKLFF
TGTGCCAGCAGTTTATTGGGGGGGGTTGGTGAAAAACTGTTTTTT
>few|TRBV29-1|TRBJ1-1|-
CSVLGGGTEAFF
TGCAGCGTCCTGGGGGGGGGCACTGAAGCTTTCTTT
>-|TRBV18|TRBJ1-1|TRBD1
CASSADRFGYTEAFF
TGTGCCAGCTCAGCGGACAGGTTCGGGTACACTGAAGCTTTCTTT
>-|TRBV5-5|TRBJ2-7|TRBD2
CASSFRLADYEQYF
TGTGCCAGCAGCTTCCGACTAGCGGACTACGAGCAGTACTTC
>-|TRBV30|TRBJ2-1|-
CAWRTAYPRDEQFF
TGTGCCTGGAGGACGGCCTACCCCCGGGATGAGCAGTTCTTC
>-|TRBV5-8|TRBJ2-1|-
CASSLLNNEQFF
TGTGCCAGCAGCTTGCTTAACAATGAGCAGTTCTTC
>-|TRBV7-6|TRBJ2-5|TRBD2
CASSSGGREATGAPQYF
TGTGCCAGCAGCTCTGGGGGGCGGGAGGCCACGGGAGCGCCCCAGTACTTC
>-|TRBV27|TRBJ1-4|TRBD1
CASSLRDSFNEKLFF
TGTGCCAGCAGTTTAAGGGACAGTTTTAATGAAAAACTGTTTTTT
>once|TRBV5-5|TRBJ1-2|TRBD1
CASGTDRTYGYTF
TGTGCCAGCGGGACGGACAGGACCTATGGCTACACCTTC
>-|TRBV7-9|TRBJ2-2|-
CAQGNTGELFF
TGTGCACAGGGGAACACCGGGGAGCTGTTTTTT
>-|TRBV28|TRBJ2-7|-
CASSYSSYEQYF
TGTGCCAGCAGTTATAGCTCCTACGAGCAGTACTTC
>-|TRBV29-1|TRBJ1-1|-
CSVEIGTEAFF
TGCAGCGTTGAAATAGGGACTGAAGCTTTCTTT
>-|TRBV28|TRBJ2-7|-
CASSSQVTYEQYF
TGTGCCAGCAGTTCGCAGGTGACCTACGAGCAGTACTTC
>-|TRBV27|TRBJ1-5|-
CATRTGANQPQHF
TGTGCCACCCGGACCGGCGCCAATCAGCCCCAGCATTTT